This TCR beta chain emerged from a study of cytomegalovirus exposure and HLA in healthy donors. General study results and limits: The authors later found HLA-associated TCR beta chains more clonally expanded than equally common others.

In the PCR, 60 Vbeta and 13 Jbeta primers were used. The table came from immunoSEQ multiplex PCR; TCRdb's copy has only in-frame clones and leaves some out. The sample lists roughly 190,000 clones; 81% were seen once. As concerns this clone: Its specificity is unknown.

This receptor was obtained from a young man in good health and CMV-seronegative. Sequencing was carried out using PBMCs.

The CDR3 DNA follows: TGTGCCAGCAGTGATCTTGCGGGGGTAACAGAGACCCAGTACTTC. Residues: CASSDLAGVTETQYF. The chain joins TRBV2 to TRBJ2-5; 7 bases are a match to TRBD2. From germline, CDR1 is SNHLY and CDR2 FYNNEI. The CDR3 loop spans 15 amino acids. With 3 bases clipped from V and 4 bases from J, the junction kept 8 bases outside the gene matches.